The rows below give T cell receptor beta chains drawn from one sample of a study of cytomegalovirus exposure and HLA in healthy donors. The protocol was immunoSEQ multiplex PCR, while the TCRdb copy is restricted to in-frame clones and leaves out a portion. The data contain 130,000 or so clones, around 87% of them seen just once; the ten biggest clones take up 4.5% to 6.5%. Material for sequencing was PBMCs. Every receptor here comes from a woman aged 25 to 45 in good health and CMV-seronegative. Each CDR3 is given with its conserved first and last residue. D genes are given only for firm matches. Not all rows give a size; the values are once, few, many and, for expanded clones, a class.

D: NA; J: TRBJ2-3; size: NA; V: TRBV10-3; DNA: TGTGCCATCAGCGGGGTGGAGGGACTCTGGGCAGATACGCAGTATTTT; CDR3: CAISGVEGLWADTQYF
D: TRBD1; J: TRBJ2-7; size: NA; V: TRBV5-3; DNA: TGTGCCAGAAGCGCGACGGCGACAGGGTCAGCCTACGAGCAGTACTTC; CDR3: CARSATATGSAYEQYF
D: NA; J: TRBJ1-2; size: NA; V: TRBV9; DNA: TGTGCCAGCAGCGCCCACCCATACAGGGCAGCTTACTATGGCTACACCTTC; CDR3: CASSAHPYRAAYYGYTF
D: TRBD1; J: TRBJ2-5; size: NA; V: TRBV7-9; DNA: TGTGCCAGCAGCTCCTTCCGGGACAGGGGGGAGACCCAGTACTTC; CDR3: CASSSFRDRGETQYF
D: TRBD1; J: TRBJ1-2; size: NA; V: TRBV7-2; DNA: TGTGCCAGCAGCTTGACAGGGGCAGTCTATGGCTACACCTTC; CDR3: CASSLTGAVYGYTF
D: NA; J: TRBJ1-5; size: NA; V: TRBV2; DNA: TGTGCCAGCAATCTTGCAGTATCCAATCAGCCCCAGCATTTT; CDR3: CASNLAVSNQPQHF
D: NA; J: TRBJ1-4; size: NA; V: TRBV5-1; DNA: TGCGCCAGCAGCTCCGAAAACGCGTTCGGGGGGGAAAAACTGTTTTTT; CDR3: CASSSENAFGGEKLFF
D: TRBD2; J: TRBJ2-5; size: NA; V: TRBV28; DNA: TGTGCCAGCATGGCAGCGGGGTGGGATCGGGGGGTGTTGGAGACCCAGTACTTC; CDR3: CASMAAGWDRGVLETQYF
D: NA; J: TRBJ1-5; size: once; V: TRBV4-3; DNA: TGCGCCAGCAGCCAAGATATCGGTCAGCCCCAGCATTTT; CDR3: CASSQDIGQPQHF
D: NA; J: TRBJ1-1; size: NA; V: TRBV27; DNA: TGTGCCAGCAGTCCCGGGATATGGGCAGGAGAAGAAGCTTTCTTT; CDR3: CASSPGIWAGEEAFF
D: TRBD1; J: TRBJ2-3; size: NA; V: TRBV14; DNA: TGTGCCAGCAGCCATACCGGGACAGATCATACGCAGTATTTT; CDR3: CASSHTGTDHTQYF
D: TRBD1; J: TRBJ1-2; size: NA; V: TRBV28; DNA: TGTGCCAGCAGTCCCCGGGGACAGACCAACTATGGCTACACCTTC; CDR3: CASSPRGQTNYGYTF
D: NA; J: TRBJ2-7; size: NA; V: TRBV7-3; DNA: TGTGCCAACAGCTTACTCTACGAGCAGTACTTC; CDR3: CANSLLYEQYF
D: TRBD1; J: TRBJ1-4; size: NA; V: TRBV6-5; DNA: TGTGCCAGCAGTTACAGAAGGGGGCAGGTTGAAAAACTGTTTTTT; CDR3: CASSYRRGQVEKLFF
D: NA; J: TRBJ2-1; size: NA; V: TRBV19; DNA: TGTGCCAGTAGGGCGACAGATGGAGATTACAATGAGCAGTTCTTC; CDR3: CASRATDGDYNEQFF
D: TRBD2; J: TRBJ2-1; size: NA; V: TRBV29-1; DNA: TGCAGCGTCAAGGGACTAGCGGAGTCTTACAATGAGCAGTTCTTC; CDR3: CSVKGLAESYNEQFF
D: TRBD1; J: TRBJ1-2; size: NA; V: TRBV5-1; DNA: TGCGCCAGCAGCTTGGCGAGGGGGCAAGGATATGGCTACACCTTC; CDR3: CASSLARGQGYGYTF
D: NA; J: TRBJ2-7; size: NA; V: TRBV9; DNA: TGTGCCAGCAGCGGGGGCAGGACAGTAGCCTACGAGCAGTACTTC; CDR3: CASSGGRTVAYEQYF
D: TRBD1; J: TRBJ2-2; size: NA; V: TRBV6-5; DNA: TGTGCCAGCAATTTTCAGGGGGCGGTCGGGGAGCTGTTTTTT; CDR3: CASNFQGAVGELFF
D: NA; J: TRBJ1-6; size: once; V: TRBV28; DNA: TGTGCCAGCAGTTTAAGGCAGGGAGGGAATTCACCCCTCCACTTT; CDR3: CASSLRQGGNSPLHF
D: TRBD2; J: TRBJ2-7; size: NA; V: TRBV7-9; DNA: TGTGCCAGCAGCCGTATTAGCGGGACATCCTACGAGCAGTACTTC; CDR3: CASSRISGTSYEQYF
D: NA; J: TRBJ1-1; size: NA; V: TRBV5-1; DNA: TGCGCCAGCAGCCGGACCGGGAGTCGGCAATTAGACATGAACACTGAAGCTTTCTTT; CDR3: CASSRTGSRQLDMNTEAFF
D: TRBD1; J: TRBJ2-3; size: NA; V: TRBV27; DNA: TGTGCCAGCAGTCCCCGGACAGGGCCCACAGATACGCAGTATTTT; CDR3: CASSPRTGPTDTQYF
D: NA; J: TRBJ2-3; size: NA; V: TRBV29-1; DNA: TGCAGCGTTGAAGCGCGACTAGTCACAGATACGCAGTATTTT; CDR3: CSVEARLVTDTQYF
D: NA; J: TRBJ2-2; size: NA; V: TRBV29-1; DNA: TGCAGCGTCGGGGGGCTCACCGGGGAGCTGTTTTTT; CDR3: CSVGGLTGELFF
D: TRBD2; J: TRBJ2-7; size: NA; V: TRBV5-1; DNA: TGCGCCAGCAGCCCCGGGACTAGCGGGTTCTACGAGCAGTACTTC; CDR3: CASSPGTSGFYEQYF
D: TRBD1; J: TRBJ2-7; size: NA; V: TRBV19; DNA: TGTGCCAGTAGAGGGACAGGTCCCGAGCAGTACTTC; CDR3: CASRGTGPEQYF
D: TRBD1; J: TRBJ2-2; size: many; V: TRBV6-4; DNA: TGTGCCAGCAGTCTAGGACAGGGTGACACCGGGGAGCTGTTTTTT; CDR3: CASSLGQGDTGELFF
D: TRBD1; J: TRBJ2-7; size: once; V: TRBV6-5; DNA: TGTGCCAGCAGTTACTCCTGGACAGGGGACTACGAGCAGTACTTC; CDR3: CASSYSWTGDYEQYF
D: TRBD1; J: TRBJ1-6; size: NA; V: TRBV5-1; DNA: TGCGCCAGCAGCCTCGACAGGGTTGAGAATTCACCCCTCCACTTT; CDR3: CASSLDRVENSPLHF
D: NA; J: TRBJ2-5; size: few; V: TRBV27; DNA: TGTGCCAGCAGTCTCTCCCTCAGAGGGCGGGGTGAGACCCAGTACTTC; CDR3: CASSLSLRGRGETQYF
D: TRBD2; J: TRBJ2-7; size: NA; V: TRBV19; DNA: TGTGCCAGTAGTGGAGCGGGAGGGCCGGAGTACGAGCAGTACTTC; CDR3: CASSGAGGPEYEQYF